Listed below are T cell receptor beta chains from one sample, sequenced in a study of cytomegalovirus exposure and HLA in healthy donors. The repertoire was sequenced with immunoSEQ multiplex PCR; TCRdb's copy has only in-frame clones and lacks some. The sample includes about 160,000 clones, around 78% of them seen just once. The specimen was PBMCs. The receptors were sampled from a middle-aged woman in good health and CMV-seronegative. Both conserved end residues are part of each CDR3. The D gene is left open where the match is weak. Clone size is given for some rows only: seen once, a few or many times, or a class if the clone is expanded.

size,D,J,V,DNA,CDR3
once,-,TRBJ2-7,TRBV15,TGTGCCACCAGCAGAGACCGAGCGGCACCTAACTACGAGCAGTACTTC,CATSRDRAAPNYEQYF
few,TRBD2,TRBJ2-7,TRBV29-1,TGCAGCGTTCTGGGTTTTAGCGGGAGCTCCTACGAGCAGTACTTC,CSVLGFSGSSYEQYF
-,-,TRBJ1-3,TRBV18,TGTGCCAGCTCACCTACGGAGGGGGGGATCTCTGGAAACACCATATATTTT,CASSPTEGGISGNTIYF
once,-,TRBJ2-3,TRBV11-2,TGTGCCAGCAGCTCCCCCCCCTATGGGGGGATCACAGATACGCAGTATTTT,CASSSPPYGGITDTQYF
-,TRBD1,TRBJ2-3,TRBV28,TGTGCCAGCAGTTTGCAACAGGGGGCCCGCACAGATACGCAGTATTTT,CASSLQQGARTDTQYF
-,TRBD1,TRBJ1-2,TRBV27,TGTGCCAGCAGTCCTCCGGGACAGGGGAGCTATGGCTACACCTTC,CASSPPGQGSYGYTF
-,-,TRBJ1-5,TRBV19,TGTGCCAGTACCAGGGAAGGCAATCAGCCCCAGCATTTT,CASTREGNQPQHF
-,-,TRBJ2-2,TRBV5-1,TGCGCCAGCAGCTTGGCGAGTCCTATCCCGAACACCGGGGAGCTGTTTTTT,CASSLASPIPNTGELFF
-,TRBD1,TRBJ2-7,TRBV10-3,TGTGCCAGTTCCCCGGGACAGCAAACCTACGAGCAGTACTTC,CASSPGQQTYEQYF
-,-,TRBJ1-6,TRBV30,TGTGCCTGGACTCGGACTACGAATTCACCCCTCCACTTT,CAWTRTTNSPLHF
-,TRBD1,TRBJ1-1,TRBV7-8,TGTGCCAGCAGCTACCGGACAGGGGAGGGCACTGAAGCTTTCTTT,CASSYRTGEGTEAFF
-,TRBD1,TRBJ2-7,TRBV29-1,TGCAGCGTCGAAACGGGGACAGGGAAGACCTACGAGCAGTACTTC,CSVETGTGKTYEQYF
once,TRBD2,TRBJ2-7,TRBV6-6,TGTGCCAGCAGCAAGGAAGTAGCGGGGGAGCAGTACTTC,CASSKEVAGEQYF
few,-,TRBJ2-5,TRBV30,TGTGCCTGGAGCGCGGGGATCAGGGAGACCCAGTACTTC,CAWSAGIRETQYF